The sequence of this T cell receptor beta chain was determined in a study of immune evolution from preneoplasia to lung adenocarcinoma. Repertoires were generated with immunoSEQ multiplex PCR, while TCRdb's copy carries only in-frame clones and drops some. The data contain about 5,600 clones, over 70% of them singletons. Material: FFPE lung adenocarcinoma in situ tissue. The TCR was taken from a person aged 60 to 80 with lung adenocarcinoma.

CDR3 nucleotide sequence: TGTGCCTGGAGTCAGAGGGGGAACACTGAAGCTTTCTTT. Translated: CAWSQRGNTEAFF. The rearrangement links TRBV30 to TRBJ1-1, with D maybe TRBD1 (5 bases). The V end was cut by 2 bases, the J end by 1 base, with 8 bases between. The CDR3 has 13 amino acids. Germline CDR1 reads GTSNPN; CDR2 reads SVGIG (reference sequence).